One T cell receptor beta chain is described in this entry. The source of the sample is a study of T cells in tuberculosis. Produced via immunoSEQ multiplex PCR; TCRdb's table is partial and in-frame only. The data hold 20,000 to 25,000 clones, with 80% to 90% observed a single time. The clonotype comes from a donor under 30 with latent tuberculosis or without tuberculosis infection. Input material: PBMCs.

In nucleotides, the CDR3 is TGCGCCAGCAGCCCGAATCCAGTTAACACTGAAGCTTTCTTT. Translation gives CASSPNPVNTEAFF. V and J are TRBV5-1 and TRBJ1-1; unclear D gene. CDR3 length: 14 amino acids. With 4 bases removed from V and 2 bases from J, the gap between germline ends came to 12 bases. From germline, CDR1 is SGHRS and CDR2 YFSETQ.